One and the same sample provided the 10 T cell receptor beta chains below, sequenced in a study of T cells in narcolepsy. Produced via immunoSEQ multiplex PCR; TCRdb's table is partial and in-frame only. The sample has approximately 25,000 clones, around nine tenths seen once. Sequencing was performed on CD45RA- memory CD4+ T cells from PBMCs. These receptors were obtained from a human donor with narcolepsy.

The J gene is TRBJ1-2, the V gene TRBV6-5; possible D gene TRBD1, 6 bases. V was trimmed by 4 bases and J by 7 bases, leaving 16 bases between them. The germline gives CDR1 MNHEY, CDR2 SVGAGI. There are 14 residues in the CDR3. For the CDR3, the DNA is TGTGCCAGCAGTTCAGGGGCAGGGTCGGCTGGCTACACCTTC. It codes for CASSSGAGSAGYTF.

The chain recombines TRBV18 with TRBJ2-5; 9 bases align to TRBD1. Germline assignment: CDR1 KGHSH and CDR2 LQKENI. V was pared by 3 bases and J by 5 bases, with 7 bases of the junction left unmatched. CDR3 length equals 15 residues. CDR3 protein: CASSPPETGGETQYF. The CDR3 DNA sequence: TGTGCCAGCTCACCCCCCGAGACAGGGGGGGAGACCCAGTACTTC.

CDR3 in DNA: TGTGCCAGTAGGAACAGGGGGGAAACCGGGGAGCTGTTTTTT. Translated, it gives CASRNRGETGELFF. The V and J genes are TRBV19 and TRBJ2-2; 8 bases line up with TRBD1. J was trimmed by 5 bases and V by 6 bases; bases with no gene match: 5. The CDR3 is made up of 14 amino acids. Germline CDR1 and CDR2: LNHDA and SQIVND (reference sequence).

The CDR3 DNA sequence: TGTGCCAGCAGCGCCTCAGGGGGTCGATACAATGAGCAGTTCTTC. Encoded protein: CASSASGGRYNEQFF. The rearrangement joins TRBV7-2 to TRBJ2-1; TRBD1 aligns across 7 bases. This CDR3 spans 15 amino acids. Trimming removed 5 bases from V and 4 bases from J; junction bases left unmatched: 8. CDR1 is SGHTA, CDR2 FQGNSA, per germline.

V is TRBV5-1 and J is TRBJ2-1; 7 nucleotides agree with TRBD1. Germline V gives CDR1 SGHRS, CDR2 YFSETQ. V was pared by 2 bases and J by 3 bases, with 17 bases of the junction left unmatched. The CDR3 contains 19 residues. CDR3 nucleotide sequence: TGCGCCAGCAGCTTAATTGATCCCGGGACAGACCTTTACTACAATGAGCAGTTCTTC. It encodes CASSLIDPGTDLYYNEQFF.

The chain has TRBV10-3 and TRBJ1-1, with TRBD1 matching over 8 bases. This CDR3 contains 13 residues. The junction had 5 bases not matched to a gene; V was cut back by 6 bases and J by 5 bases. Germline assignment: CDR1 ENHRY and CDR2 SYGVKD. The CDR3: CAIREDRVTEAFF. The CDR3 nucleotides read TGTGCCATCAGAGAGGACAGGGTAACTGAAGCTTTCTTT.

The chain's CDR3 is CASSGRGQGTGANVLTF. In nucleotides, the CDR3 is TGTGCCAGCAGTGGACGGGGGCAGGGGACTGGGGCCAACGTCCTGACTTTC. V and J are TRBV6-1 and TRBJ2-6; the D call may be TRBD1 or TRBD2 (6 bases each). The germline V and J ends were trimmed by 4 bases and 2 bases, with 15 bases remaining between them. CDR3 length equals 17 residues. CDR1 MNHNS and CDR2 SASEGT come from the germline V gene.

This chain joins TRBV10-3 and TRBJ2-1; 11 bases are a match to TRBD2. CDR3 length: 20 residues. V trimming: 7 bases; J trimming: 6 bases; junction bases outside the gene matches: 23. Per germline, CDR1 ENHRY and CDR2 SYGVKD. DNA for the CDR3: TGTGCCATCAAAACGGAGGGGACAGCACCACTAGCGGGGGCTTCCAATGAGCAGTTCTTC. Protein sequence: CAIKTEGTAPLAGASNEQFF.

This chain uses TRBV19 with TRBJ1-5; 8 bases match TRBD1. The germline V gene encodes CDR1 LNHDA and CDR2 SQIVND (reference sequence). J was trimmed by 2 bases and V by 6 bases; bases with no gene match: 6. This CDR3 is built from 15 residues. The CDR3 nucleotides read TGTGCCAGTAGCGACAGGGGCGGTGGCAATCAGCCCCAGCATTTT. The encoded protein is CASSDRGGGNQPQHF.

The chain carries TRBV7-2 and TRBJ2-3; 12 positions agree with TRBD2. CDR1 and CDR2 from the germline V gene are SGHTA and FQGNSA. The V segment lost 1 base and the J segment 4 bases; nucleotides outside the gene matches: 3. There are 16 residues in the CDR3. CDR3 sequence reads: CASSLGLAGGADTQYF. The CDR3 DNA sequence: TGTGCCAGCAGCTTAGGGCTAGCGGGGGGGGCAGATACGCAGTATTTT.